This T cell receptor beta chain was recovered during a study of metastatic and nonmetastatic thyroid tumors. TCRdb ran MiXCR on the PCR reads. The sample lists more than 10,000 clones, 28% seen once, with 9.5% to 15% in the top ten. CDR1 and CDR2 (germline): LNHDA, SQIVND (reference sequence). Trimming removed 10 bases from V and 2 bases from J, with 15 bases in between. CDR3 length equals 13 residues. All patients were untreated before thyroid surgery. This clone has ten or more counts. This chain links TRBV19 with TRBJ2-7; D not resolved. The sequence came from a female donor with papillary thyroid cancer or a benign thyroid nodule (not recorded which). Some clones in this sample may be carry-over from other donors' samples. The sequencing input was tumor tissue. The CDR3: CAIHSGPTYEQYF. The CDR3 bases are TGTGCCATCCATTCCGGGCCGACCTACGAGCAGTACTTC.